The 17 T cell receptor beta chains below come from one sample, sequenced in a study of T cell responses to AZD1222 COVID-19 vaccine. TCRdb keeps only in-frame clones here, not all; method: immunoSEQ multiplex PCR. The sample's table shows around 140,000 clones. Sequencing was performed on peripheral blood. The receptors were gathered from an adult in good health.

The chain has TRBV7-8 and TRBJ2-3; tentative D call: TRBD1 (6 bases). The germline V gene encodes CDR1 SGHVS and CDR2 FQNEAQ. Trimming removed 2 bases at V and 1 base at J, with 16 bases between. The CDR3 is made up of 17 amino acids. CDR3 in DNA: TGTGCCAGCAGCTTACAGGAACAGGGTTTAGGCACAGATACGCAGTATTTT. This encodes CASSLQEQGLGTDTQYF.

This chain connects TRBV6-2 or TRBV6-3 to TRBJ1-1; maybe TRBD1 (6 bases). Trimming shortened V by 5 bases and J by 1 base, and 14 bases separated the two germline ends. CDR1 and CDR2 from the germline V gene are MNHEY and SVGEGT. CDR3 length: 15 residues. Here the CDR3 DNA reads TGTGCCAGCAGTCCCCGAGGACAGTCGAACACTGAAGCTTTCTTT. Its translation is CASSPRGQSNTEAFF.

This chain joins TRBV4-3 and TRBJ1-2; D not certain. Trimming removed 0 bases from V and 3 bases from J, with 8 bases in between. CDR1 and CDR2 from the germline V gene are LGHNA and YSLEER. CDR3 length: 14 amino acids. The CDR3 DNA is TGCGCCAGCAGCCAAGACACCGGGCACTATGGCTACACCTTC. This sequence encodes CASSQDTGHYGYTF.

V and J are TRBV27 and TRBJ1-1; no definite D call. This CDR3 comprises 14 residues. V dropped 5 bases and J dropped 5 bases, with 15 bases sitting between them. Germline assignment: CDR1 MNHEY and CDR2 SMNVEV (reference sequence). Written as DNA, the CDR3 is TGTGCCAGCAGTACCTACAGCGGACGGACTGAAGCTTTCTTT. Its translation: CASSTYSGRTEAFF.

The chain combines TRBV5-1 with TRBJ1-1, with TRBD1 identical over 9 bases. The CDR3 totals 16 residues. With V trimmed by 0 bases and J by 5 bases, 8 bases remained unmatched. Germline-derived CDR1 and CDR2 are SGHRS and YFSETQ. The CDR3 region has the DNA TGCGCCAGCAGCTTGGAGGGACAGGGATCGGGGACTGAAGCTTTCTTT. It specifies CASSLEGQGSGTEAFF. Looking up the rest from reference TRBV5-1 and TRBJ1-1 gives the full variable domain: KAGVTQTPRYLIKTRGQQVTLSCSPISGHRSVSWYQQTPGQGLQFLFEYFSETQRNKGNFPGRFSGRQFSNSRSEMNVSTLELGDSALYLCASSLEGQGSGTEAFFGQGTRLTVV.

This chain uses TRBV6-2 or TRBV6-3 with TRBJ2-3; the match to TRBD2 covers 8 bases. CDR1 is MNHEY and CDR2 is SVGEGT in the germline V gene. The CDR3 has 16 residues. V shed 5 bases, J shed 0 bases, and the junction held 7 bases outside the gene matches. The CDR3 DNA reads TGTGCCAGCAGTGCCTTTAGCGGGGAGAGCACAGATACGCAGTATTTT. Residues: CASSAFSGESTDTQYF.

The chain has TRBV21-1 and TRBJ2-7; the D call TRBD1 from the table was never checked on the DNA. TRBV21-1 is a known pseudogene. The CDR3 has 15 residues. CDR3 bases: TGTGCCAGCAGCACGGGGACAGGGACTGATTACGAGCAGTACTTC. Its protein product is CASSTGTGTDYEQYF.

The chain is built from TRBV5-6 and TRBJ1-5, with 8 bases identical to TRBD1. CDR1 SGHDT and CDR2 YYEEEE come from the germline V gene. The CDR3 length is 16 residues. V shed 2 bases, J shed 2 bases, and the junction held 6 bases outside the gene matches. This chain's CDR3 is CASSLRQGLGNQPQHF. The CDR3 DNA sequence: TGTGCCAGCAGCTTACGACAGGGGCTCGGCAATCAGCCCCAGCATTTT.

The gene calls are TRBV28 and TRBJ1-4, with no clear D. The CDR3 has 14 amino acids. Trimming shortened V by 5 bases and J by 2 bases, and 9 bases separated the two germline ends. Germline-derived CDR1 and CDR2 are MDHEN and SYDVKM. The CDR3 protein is CASSTLPTNEKLFF. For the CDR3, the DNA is TGTGCCAGCAGTACGTTACCGACTAATGAAAAACTGTTTTTT.

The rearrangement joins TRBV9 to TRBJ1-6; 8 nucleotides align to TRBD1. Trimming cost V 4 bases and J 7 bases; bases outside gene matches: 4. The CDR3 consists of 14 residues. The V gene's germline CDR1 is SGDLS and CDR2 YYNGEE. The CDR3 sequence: CASSPRTGNSPLHF. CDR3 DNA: TGTGCCAGCAGCCCCCGGACAGGGAATTCACCCCTCCACTTT.

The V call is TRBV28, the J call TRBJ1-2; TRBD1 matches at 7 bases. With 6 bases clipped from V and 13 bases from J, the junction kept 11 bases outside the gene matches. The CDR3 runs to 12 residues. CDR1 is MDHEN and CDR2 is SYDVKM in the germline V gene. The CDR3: CASSTGTVKFTF. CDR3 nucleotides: TGTGCCAGCAGCACCGGGACAGTTAAGTTCACCTTC.

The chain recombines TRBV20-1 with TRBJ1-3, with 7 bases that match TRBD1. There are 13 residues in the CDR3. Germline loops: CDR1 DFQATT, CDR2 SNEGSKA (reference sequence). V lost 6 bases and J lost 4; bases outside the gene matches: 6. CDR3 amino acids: CSASRDSGNTIYF. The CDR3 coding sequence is TGCAGTGCAAGTCGGGACAGCGGAAACACCATATATTTT.

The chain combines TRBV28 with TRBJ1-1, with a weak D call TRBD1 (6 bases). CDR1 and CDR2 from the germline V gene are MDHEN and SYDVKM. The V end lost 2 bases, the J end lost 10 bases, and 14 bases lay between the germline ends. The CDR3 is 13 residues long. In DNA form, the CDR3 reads TGTGCCAGCAGTTTACCGGGACAAGGGATAGCTTTCTTT. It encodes CASSLPGQGIAFF.

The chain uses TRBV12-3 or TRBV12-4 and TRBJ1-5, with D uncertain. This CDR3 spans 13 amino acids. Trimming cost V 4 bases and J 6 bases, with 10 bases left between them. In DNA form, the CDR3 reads TGTGCCAGCAGTTACGGAAAGTCTCAGCCCCAGCATTTT. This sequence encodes CASSYGKSQPQHF.

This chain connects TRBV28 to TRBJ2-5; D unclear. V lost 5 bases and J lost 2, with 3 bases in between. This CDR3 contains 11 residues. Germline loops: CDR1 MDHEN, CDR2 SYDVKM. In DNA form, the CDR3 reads TGTGCCAGCAGTACTCAAGAGACCCAGTACTTC. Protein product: CASSTQETQYF.

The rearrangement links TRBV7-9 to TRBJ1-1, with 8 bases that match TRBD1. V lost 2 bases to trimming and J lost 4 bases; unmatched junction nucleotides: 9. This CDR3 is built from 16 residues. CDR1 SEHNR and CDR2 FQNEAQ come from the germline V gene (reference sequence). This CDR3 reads CASSLPTGVSGTEAFF. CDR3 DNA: TGTGCCAGCAGCTTACCGACAGGGGTGTCGGGCACTGAAGCTTTCTTT. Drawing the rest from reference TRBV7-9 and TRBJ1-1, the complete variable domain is DTGVSQNPRHKITKRGQNVTFRCDPISEHNRLYWYRQTLGQGPEFLTYFQNEAQLEKSRLLSDRFSAERPKGSFSTLEIQRTEQGDSAMYLCASSLPTGVSGTEAFFGQGTRLTVV.

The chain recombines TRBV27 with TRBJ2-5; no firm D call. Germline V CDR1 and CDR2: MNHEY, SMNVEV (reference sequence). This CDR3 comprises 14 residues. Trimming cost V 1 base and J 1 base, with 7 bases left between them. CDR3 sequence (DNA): TGTGCCAGCAGTTTATGGGCCACCCAAGAGACCCAGTACTTC. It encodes CASSLWATQETQYF.